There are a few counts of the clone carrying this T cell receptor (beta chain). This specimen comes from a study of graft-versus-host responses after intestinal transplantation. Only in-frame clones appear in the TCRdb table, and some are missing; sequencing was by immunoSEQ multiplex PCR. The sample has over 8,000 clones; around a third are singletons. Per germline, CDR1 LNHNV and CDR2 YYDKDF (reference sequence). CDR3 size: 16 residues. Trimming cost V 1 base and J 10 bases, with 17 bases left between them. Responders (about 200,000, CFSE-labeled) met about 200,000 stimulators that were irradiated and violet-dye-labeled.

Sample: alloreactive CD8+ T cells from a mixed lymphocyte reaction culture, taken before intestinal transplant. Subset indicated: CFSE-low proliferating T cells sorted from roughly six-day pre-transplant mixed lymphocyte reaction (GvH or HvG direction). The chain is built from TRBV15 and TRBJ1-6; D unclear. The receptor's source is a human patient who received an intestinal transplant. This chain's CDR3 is CATSRVMEVFGSPLHF. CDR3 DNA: TGTGCCACCAGCAGAGTAATGGAGGTCTTTGGCTCACCCCTCCACTTT.